This entry lists 8 T cell receptor beta chains sequenced from one sample in a study of tissue T cells after allogeneic stem cell transplantation. The assay was immunoSEQ multiplex PCR, and TCRdb's table has in-frame clones only and misses some. The sample carries 6,500 to 7,500 clones, 68% recorded once. Source material: blood. These receptors all stem from a female BALB/c mouse in good health. The strain is characterized by the MHC haplotype H2-d.

Note on this clone: These gene names are mouse names. The read ends 1 residue before the CDR3 terminus; that terminus is restored from the germline J gene. The rearrangement joins TRBV4 to TRBJ2-5; 10 nucleotides line up with TRBD2. The germline V gene has CDR1 LGHDT and CDR2 YNNKQL (reference sequence). The CDR3 sequence is 15 residues long. Trimming cost V 4 bases and J 3 bases; bases outside gene matches: 4. CDR3 amino acids: CASSSRLGGQDTQYF. The sequenced CDR3 bases are TGTGCCAGCAGCTCTCGACTGGGGGGACAAGACACCCAGTAC. Full variable domain (outside the CDR3, taken from reference TRBV4 and TRBJ2-5): ETAVFQTPNYHVTQVGNEVSFNCKQTLGHDTMYWYKQDSKKLLKIMFSYNNKQLIVNETVPRRFSPQSSDKAHLNLRIKSVEPEDSAVYLCASSSRLGGQDTQYFGPGTRLLVL.

Note on this clone: One end of the junction does not line up with germline, which may come from a read error. Gene names follow the mouse nomenclature. Coverage ceases 1 residue before the CDR3 finishes, and the germline J gene fills in the end. The chain carries TRBV19 and TRBJ2-3, with 8 bases identical to TRBD2. The CDR3 consists of 15 residues. The germline V gene has CDR1 FNHDT and CDR2 SITEND (reference sequence). The DNA read from the CDR3 is TGTGCCAGCAGTTTACTGGGGGCTAGTGCAGAAGCGCTGTAT. Residues: CASSLLGASAEALY. The full CDR3 sequence reads CASSLLGASAEALYF.

As for this clone: These gene names are mouse names. The CDR3 end is not reached by the read, which stops 1 residue before it; the germline J gene fills it in. This sequence joins TRBV5 and TRBJ1-1; perhaps TRBD1 as D (5 bases). Germline V gene lookup returns CDR1 LGHNA and CDR2 YNLKQL (reference sequence). The CDR3 sequence is 12 residues long. The ends were cut back, 0 bases at V and 11 bases at J, with 10 bases in the middle. The CDR3 protein is CASSQDKGSVFF. CDR3 DNA, as far as it was read: TGTGCCAGCAGCCAAGATAAGGGGTCGGTCTTC.

Comments on this clone: Mouse names are used for the genes. The CDR3 extends 1 residue past the end of the read, so its final part is completed from the germline J gene. The V and J genes are TRBV5 and TRBJ2-5, with D unclear. The CDR3 extends over 15 amino acids. CDR1 LGHNA and CDR2 YNLKQL come from the germline V gene (reference sequence). Trimming removed 0 bases at V and 2 bases at J, with 9 bases between. The sequenced CDR3 bases are TGTGCCAGCAGCCAAGATCGGCCTGGCCAAGACACCCAGTAC. Its protein is CASSQDRPGQDTQY. The full CDR3 is CASSQDRPGQDTQYF.

Turning to this clone: The gene names given are mouse names. Incomplete CDR3 DNA: TGTGCCAGCAGCCAAGATCACTGGGGGGCCTATGAACAGTAC. It is translated as CASSQDHWGAYEQY. The entire CDR3 protein reads CASSQDHWGAYEQYF. The chain uses TRBV2 and TRBJ2-7; 9 bases agree with TRBD2. The read ends 1 residue early relative to the CDR3; the germline J gene fills the gap. Germline lookup yields CDR1 LGHNA and CDR2 YSYQKL. Trimming cost V 0 bases and J 2 bases; bases outside gene matches: 2. The CDR3 loop spans 15 amino acids.

About this clone: Mouse names are used for the genes. Read coverage stops 1 residue before the CDR3 terminus; the germline J gene supplies the remainder. The J gene is TRBJ2-7, the V gene TRBV19, with a weak D call TRBD1 (6 bases). CDR1 and CDR2 from the germline V gene are FNHDT and SITEND (reference sequence). Between the trimmed V and J ends, which lost 1 base and 0 bases, there was a span of 8 bases. The CDR3 covers 14 residues. The CDR3 here is CASSIRGYSYEQYF. The covered CDR3 bases are TGTGCCAGCAGTATAAGGGGGTACTCCTATGAACAGTAC.

As regards this clone: Gene names and germline refer to mouse. The sequence runs out 1 residue before the end of the CDR3; the remainder is reconstructed from the germline J gene. V is TRBV13-3 and J is TRBJ2-7; the D is unclear. This CDR3 region has 12 residues. Trimming took 5 bases from V and 3 from J, leaving 9 bases between them. Germline CDR1 is NNHDY and CDR2 is SYVADS. The CDR3 loop is CASRAHSYEQYF. The DNA read from the CDR3 is TGTGCCAGCAGGGCACACAGCTATGAACAGTAC.

On this clone: Germline and genes: mouse. The read terminates 1 residue ahead of where the CDR3 ends, so the germline J gene completes it. The chain links TRBV19 to TRBJ1-5; the D gene is possibly TRBD1 (5 bases). From germline, CDR1 is FNHDT and CDR2 SITEND (reference sequence). CDR3 length: 15 residues. V lost 4 bases, J lost 0 bases, and 11 bases lay in between. CDR3 region: CASSLRQNNNQAPLF. The DNA read from the CDR3 is TGTGCCAGCAGTCTTCGACAGAATAACAACCAGGCTCCGCTT.